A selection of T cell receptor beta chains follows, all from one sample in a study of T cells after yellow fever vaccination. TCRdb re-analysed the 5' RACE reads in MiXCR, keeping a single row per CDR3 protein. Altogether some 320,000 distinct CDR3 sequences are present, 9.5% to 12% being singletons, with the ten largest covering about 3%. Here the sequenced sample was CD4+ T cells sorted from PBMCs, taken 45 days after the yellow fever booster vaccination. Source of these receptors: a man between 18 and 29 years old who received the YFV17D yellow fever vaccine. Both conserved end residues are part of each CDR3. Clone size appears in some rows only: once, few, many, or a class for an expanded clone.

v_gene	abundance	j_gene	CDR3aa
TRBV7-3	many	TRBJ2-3	CASSFPSATQYF
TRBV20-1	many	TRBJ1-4	CSAGPRGAREKLFF
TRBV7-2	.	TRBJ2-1	CASSRPGGTYNEQFF
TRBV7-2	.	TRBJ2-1	CASSPERVKYNEQFF
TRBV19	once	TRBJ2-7	CASRSGASPYEQYF
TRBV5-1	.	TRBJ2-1	CASSLLGPSEQFF
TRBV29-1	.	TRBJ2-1	CSITLAYNEQFF
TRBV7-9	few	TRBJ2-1	CASSLPERQVRGQFF
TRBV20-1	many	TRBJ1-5	CSARDRDTHQPQHF
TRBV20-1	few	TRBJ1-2	CSLGPDFGYGYTF
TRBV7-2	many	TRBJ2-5	CASSLAGTYQETQYF
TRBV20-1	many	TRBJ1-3	CSARGLEVAGNTIYF
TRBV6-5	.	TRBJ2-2	CASSYSPFASGELFF
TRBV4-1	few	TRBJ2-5	CASSQEAEGGGGTQYF
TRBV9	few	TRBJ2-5	CASSVTSGPPSGTQYF
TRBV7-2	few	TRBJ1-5	CASSFDGDQPQHF
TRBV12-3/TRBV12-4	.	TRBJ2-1	CASSFWTSGVPDEQFF
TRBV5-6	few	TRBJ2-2	CASSRGLAGGTGELFF
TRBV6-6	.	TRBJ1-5	CASRDRDNQPQHF
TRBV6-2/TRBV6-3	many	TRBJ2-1	CASMFTPNKQFF
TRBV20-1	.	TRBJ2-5	CSAITQGSGETQYF
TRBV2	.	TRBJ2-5	CASGRESGETQYF
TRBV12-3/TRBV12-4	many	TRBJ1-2	CASSFVQSYGYTF
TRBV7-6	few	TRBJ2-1	CASSLEISYNEQFF
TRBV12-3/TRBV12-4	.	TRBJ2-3	CASSLETGYTDTQYF
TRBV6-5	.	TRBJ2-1	CASSYSGGYEQFF
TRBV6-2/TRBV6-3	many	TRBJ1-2	CASSYRRGQGSRGYTF
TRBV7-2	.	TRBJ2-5	CASSPGLAVYQETQYF
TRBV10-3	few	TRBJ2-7	CAIKGTVLSEQYF
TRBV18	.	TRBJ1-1	CASSPGFRSNTEAFF
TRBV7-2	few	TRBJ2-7	CASSLAGAPEQYF
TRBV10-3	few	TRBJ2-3	CAIRTGTASTDTQYF
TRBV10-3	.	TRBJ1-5	CAIANNLAGAGGNQPQHF
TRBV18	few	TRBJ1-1	CASSPSWGKNTEAFF
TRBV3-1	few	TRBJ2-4	CASSQDSRNIQYF
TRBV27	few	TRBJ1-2	CASRFRTGHGYTF
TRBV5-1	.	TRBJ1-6	CASSKRGGDSNSPLHF
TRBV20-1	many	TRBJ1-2	CSAGQGRGYTF
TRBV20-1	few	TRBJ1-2	CSASRDTNYGYTF
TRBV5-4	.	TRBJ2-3	CASRVQSSTDTQYF
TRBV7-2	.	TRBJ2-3	CASSLNQGVTDTQYF
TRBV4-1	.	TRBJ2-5	CASSNPGGPETQYF
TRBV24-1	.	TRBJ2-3	CATSDPRTGENTQYF
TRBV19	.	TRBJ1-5	CATADYSNQPQHF
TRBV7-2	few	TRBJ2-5	CASSLIAEETQYF
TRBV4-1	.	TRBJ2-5	CASSRAGTGFGETQYF
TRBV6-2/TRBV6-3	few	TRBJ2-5	CASSYSGPVETQYF
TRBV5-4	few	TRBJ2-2	CASSPQLAGNTGELFF
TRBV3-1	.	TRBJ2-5	CASRKGQGLETQYF
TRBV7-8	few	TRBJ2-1	CASSLGRDSYNEQFF
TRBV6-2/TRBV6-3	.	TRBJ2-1	CASSYWGRASYKEQFF
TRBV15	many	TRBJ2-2	CATSRRDTGELFF
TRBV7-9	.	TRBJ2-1	CASSLIRANEQFF
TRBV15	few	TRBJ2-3	CATSGGGTDTQYF